This T cell receptor beta chain originates from a study of blood T cell repertoires in COVID-19. The V end lost 0 bases, the J end lost 4 bases, and 13 bases lay between the germline ends. Germline V gives CDR1 MNHEY, CDR2 SVGAGI. There are 16 residues in the CDR3. Cohort assignment relied on participant-reported clinical history. Only in-frame clones appear in the TCRdb table, and some are missing; sequencing was by immunoSEQ multiplex PCR. Of about 170,000 clones listed, approximately 89% are singletons. The chain combines TRBV6-5 with TRBJ1-3; tentatively, D is TRBD1 (6 bases). The TCR comes from a woman aged 18-29 years who had recovered from COVID-19. The sequencing sample was made of PBMCs or T cells enriched from blood (not recorded which). The CDR3 DNA reads as TGTGCCAGCAGTTACTCCTTTACAGGGCCCGGAAACACCATATATTTT. Translating gives CASSYSFTGPGNTIYF.